What follows are 32 T cell receptor beta chains derived from one specimen sequenced in a study of blood T cell repertoires in COVID-19. Produced via immunoSEQ multiplex PCR; TCRdb's table is partial and in-frame only. The table lists about 190,000 clones, under 90% of them singletons. The sequencing sample was made of peripheral blood. Receptor source: a man in his forties or fifties with acute or convalescent COVID-19.

The V gene is TRBV19, the J gene TRBJ1-5, with 7 bases fitting TRBD1. The CDR3 is made up of 17 amino acids. Germline trimming cut 4 bases from V and 1 base from J; bases unmatched to any gene: 10. The germline V gene encodes CDR1 LNHDA and CDR2 SQIVND (reference sequence). The CDR3 region has the DNA TGTGCCAGTAGTACACCCCTTCAGACAGGGAGCAATCAGCCCCAGCATTTT. It encodes CASSTPLQTGSNQPQHF.

The chain combines TRBV25-1 with TRBJ1-6; no clear D. Deletions cut 2 bases from V and 10 bases from J, with 9 bases between. CDR3 size: 13 residues. Per the germline V gene, CDR1 is MGHDK and CDR2 is SYGVNS. The CDR3 here is CASSEVGGSPLHF. CDR3 sequence (DNA): TGTGCCAGCAGTGAAGTTGGTGGCTCACCCCTCCACTTT.

V is TRBV6-5 and J is TRBJ1-2; D remains unclear. Trimming removed 6 bases at V and 2 bases at J, with 7 bases between. The germline gives CDR1 MNHEY, CDR2 SVGAGI. This CDR3 has 12 amino acids. CDR3 amino acids: CASRAVNYGYTF. The CDR3 nucleotides are TGTGCCAGCAGGGCCGTGAACTATGGCTACACCTTC.

The CDR3 DNA is TGTGCCAGCAGCCAGCGGGGAGCCGCGACCTATGGCTACACCTTC. Amino acids: CASSQRGAATYGYTF. J is TRBJ1-2 and V is TRBV7-9; D unclear. Germline loops: CDR1 SEHNR, CDR2 FQNEAQ (reference sequence). This CDR3 region has 15 residues. Trimming stripped 5 bases from V and 4 bases from J, with 17 bases between. The full variable domain, in which reference TRBV7-9 and TRBJ1-2 provide the parts outside the CDR3, is DTGVSQNPRHKITKRGQNVTFRCDPISEHNRLYWYRQTLGQGPEFLTYFQNEAQLEKSRLLSDRFSAERPKGSFSTLEIQRTEQGDSAMYLCASSQRGAATYGYTFGSGTRLTVV.

V gene TRBV11-2 combines with J gene TRBJ2-5; 8 nucleotides align to TRBD1. The V and J ends lost 2 bases and 5 bases, in that order; junction bases with no gene match: 4. This CDR3 has 14 residues. Germline-derived CDR1 and CDR2 are SGHAT and FQNNGV. CDR3 DNA sequence: TGTGCCAGCAGCTTAAGACAGGGGCGCGAGACCCAGTACTTC. Translating it yields CASSLRQGRETQYF.

This chain links TRBV4-1 with TRBJ2-3, with 12 nucleotides matching TRBD2. The J segment lost 2 bases and the V segment lost 1 base, leaving 7 bases of the junction unmatched. The CDR3 is made up of 18 amino acids. The V gene's germline CDR1 is MGHRA and CDR2 YSYEKL. The chain's CDR3 is CASSQGATSGGDTDTQYF. CDR3 nucleotide sequence: TGCGCCAGCAGCCAAGGGGCGACTAGCGGGGGCGACACAGATACGCAGTATTTT.

This chain links TRBV21-1 with TRBJ1-1. TRBV21-1 is a known pseudogene. The CDR3 is made up of 15 amino acids. CDR3 DNA: TGTGCCAGCAGCCCCCTGACAGAGGGGGGGACTGAAGCTTTCTTT. Translation: CASSPLTEGGTEAFF.

The chain uses TRBV30 and TRBJ2-1; maybe TRBD1 (6 bases). The CDR3 spans 13 residues. Trimming cost V 3 bases and J 4 bases, with 10 bases left between them. CDR1 is GTSNPN and CDR2 is SVGIG in the germline V gene (reference sequence). CDR3 sequence reads: CAWSSDRYNEQFF. In DNA form, the CDR3 reads TGTGCCTGGAGCTCAGACAGGTACAATGAGCAGTTCTTC.

CDR3 nucleotides: TGTGCCAGCAGACAAAATCAGGCAGGGGGCTACACCTTC. The encoded protein is CASRQNQAGGYTF. The rearrangement uses TRBV7-3 and TRBJ1-2, with a possible D match to TRBD1 (5 bases). Germline V CDR1 and CDR2: SGHTA, FQGTGA. This CDR3 has 13 residues. V was pared by 6 bases and J by 8 bases, with 16 bases between. Using reference TRBV7-3 and TRBJ1-2 for the parts outside the CDR3, the full variable domain is GAGVSQTPSNKVTEKGKYVELRCDPISGHTALYWYRQSLGQGPEFLIYFQGTGAADDSGLPNDRFFAVRPEGSVSTLKIQRTERGDSAVYLCASRQNQAGGYTFGSGTRLTVV.

The V gene is TRBV5-1, the J gene TRBJ1-2, with D uncertain. Germline V CDR1 and CDR2: SGHRS, YFSETQ. The V end lost 0 bases, the J end lost 2 bases, and 8 bases lay between the germline ends. CDR3 length equals 14 residues. The CDR3: CASSLVSGNYGYTF. As DNA, the CDR3 is TGCGCCAGCAGCTTGGTTTCGGGAAACTATGGCTACACCTTC.

This chain links TRBV18 with TRBJ2-1, with 9 bases matching TRBD1. Losses at the gene ends were 4 bases for V and 1 base for J; bases not matched to a gene: 2. CDR3 length: 15 residues. The V gene's germline CDR1 is KGHSH and CDR2 LQKENI. The CDR3 DNA sequence: TGTGCCAGCTCACTAGGACAGGGGTCCTACAATGAGCAGTTCTTC. Its translation is CASSLGQGSYNEQFF.

This clone was counted once. The chain has TRBV10-3 and TRBJ2-3, with a possible D match to TRBD2 (5 bases). Germline lookup yields CDR1 ENHRY and CDR2 SYGVKD. The ends were cut back, 3 bases at V and 1 base at J, with 14 bases in the middle. CDR3 length: 16 residues. The CDR3 region is CAISDSKSGGTDTQYF. For the CDR3, the DNA is TGTGCCATCAGTGACTCGAAGAGCGGAGGCACAGATACGCAGTATTTT.

The chain uses TRBV2 and TRBJ2-3; tentatively, D is TRBD2 (6 bases). The CDR3 has 14 residues. With 7 bases removed from V and 2 bases from J, the gap between germline ends came to 13 bases. Germline-derived CDR1 and CDR2 are SNHLY and FYNNEI. CDR3 region: CASKRGGYTDTQYF. The CDR3 coding sequence is TGTGCCAGCAAAAGGGGAGGCTACACAGATACGCAGTATTTT.

The chain couples TRBV7-8 to TRBJ1-4; 7 bases are shared with TRBD1. The length of the CDR3 is 16 residues. Germline V gene sequence: CDR1 SGHVS, CDR2 FQNEAQ. With V trimmed by 5 bases and J by 0 bases, 6 bases remained unmatched. The CDR3 spells CASSLRGQPTNEKLFF. The CDR3 nucleotides are TGTGCCAGCAGCCTAAGGGGACAGCCAACTAATGAAAAACTGTTTTTT.

The rearrangement links TRBV19 to TRBJ2-3; 10 nucleotides agree with TRBD2. CDR1 LNHDA and CDR2 SQIVND come from the germline V gene (reference sequence). This CDR3 comprises 15 residues. The V segment lost 6 bases and the J segment 1 base; nucleotides outside the gene matches: 4. The CDR3, as DNA: TGTGCCAGTAGGCTAGCGGGGGCCGGCACAGATACGCAGTATTTT. This sequence encodes CASRLAGAGTDTQYF.

The chain has TRBV3-1 (or the pseudogene TRBV3-2) and TRBJ2-3; weak D call: TRBD2 (6 bases). Trimming pared 3 bases from V and 6 bases from J, leaving 19 bases between. Germline values: CDR1 LGHDT, CDR2 YNNKEL (reference sequence). The CDR3 has 16 amino acids. The CDR3 nucleotides read TGTGCCAGCAGCCACTTACTCGGGACTCCCTTTGATACGCAGTATTTT. Residues: CASSHLLGTPFDTQYF.

CDR3 DNA sequence: TGTGCCAGCAGCCAAGGAAATAGCCGATCGGGCACAGATACGCAGTATTTT. Protein: CASSQGNSRSGTDTQYF. J is TRBJ2-3 and V is TRBV4-2; D is unresolved. CDR1 and CDR2 from the germline V gene are LGHNA and YNFKEQ. V lost 1 base, J lost 1 base, and 15 bases lay in between. The CDR3 is 17 residues long.

The chain recombines TRBV24-1 with TRBJ1-2, with 7 nucleotides matching TRBD1. CDR3 length equals 14 residues. CDR1 is KGHDR and CDR2 is SFDVKD in the germline V gene. V dropped 4 bases and J dropped 8; count of bases not matched to a gene: 9. The CDR3 DNA is TGTGCCACCAGTGACCCTTACAGGGGCGGAGGCTACACCTTC. Amino acid sequence: CATSDPYRGGGYTF.

The chain joins TRBV7-9 to TRBJ1-4; 10 nucleotides line up with TRBD1. Trimming took 5 bases from V and 8 from J; bases not matched to a gene: 11. This CDR3 has 16 amino acids. Germline V CDR1 and CDR2: SEHNR, FQNEAQ (reference sequence). The CDR3 sequence: CASSTNRQGAREKLFF. CDR3 coding DNA: TGTGCCAGCAGCACTAACCGACAGGGGGCGCGAGAAAAACTGTTTTTT. The whole variable domain, filled in from reference TRBV7-9 and TRBJ1-4, reads DTGVSQNPRHKITKRGQNVTFRCDPISEHNRLYWYRQTLGQGPEFLTYFQNEAQLEKSRLLSDRFSAERPKGSFSTLEIQRTEQGDSAMYLCASSTNRQGAREKLFFGSGTQLSVL.

CDR3 loop: CASSAQGAQYGYTF. The CDR3 DNA follows: TGTGCCAGCAGCGCCCAGGGGGCACAGTATGGCTACACCTTC. The J gene is TRBJ1-2, the V gene TRBV7-9; 8 nucleotides agree with TRBD1. V gave up 5 bases and J gave up 5 bases; unmatched junction bases: 7. The germline CDR1 and CDR2 sequences are SEHNR and FQNEAQ (reference sequence). The CDR3 has 14 amino acids. Complete variable domain (other parts from reference TRBV7-9 and TRBJ1-2): DTGVSQNPRHKITKRGQNVTFRCDPISEHNRLYWYRQTLGQGPEFLTYFQNEAQLEKSRLLSDRFSAERPKGSFSTLEIQRTEQGDSAMYLCASSAQGAQYGYTFGSGTRLTVV.

V gene TRBV15 combines with J gene TRBJ1-2; 7 bases agree with TRBD1. Germline CDR1 and CDR2: LNHNV and YYDKDF (reference sequence). Unmatched junction bases numbered 11, after V lost 6 bases and J lost 7 bases. This CDR3 is built from 14 residues. DNA for the CDR3: TGTGCCACCAGGAACCGGACAGGCGCAAGTGGCTACACCTTC. Residues: CATRNRTGASGYTF.

The genes are TRBV29-1 and TRBJ1-3; no firm D call. The CDR3 is 15 residues long. V shed 5 bases and J shed 0 bases, with 14 bases lying between them. Germline CDR1 and CDR2: SQVTM and ANQGSEA. CDR3 DNA: TGCAGCGTTATTCGGACGGGAACCTCTGGAAACACCATATATTTT. Its protein product is CSVIRTGTSGNTIYF.

This chain connects TRBV25-1 to TRBJ1-1, with 8 bases aligning to TRBD1. The J segment lost 5 bases and the V segment lost 4 bases, leaving 15 bases of the junction unmatched. Germline CDR1 MGHDK, CDR2 SYGVNS. The CDR3 contains 17 residues. In DNA, the CDR3 is TGTGCCAGCAGTGGGAGACCGGGGCAGGGGGCGGGTACTGAAGCTTTCTTT. Translating it yields CASSGRPGQGAGTEAFF.

The V gene is TRBV6-6, the J gene TRBJ1-5; 8 nucleotides line up with TRBD1. The CDR3 runs to 16 residues. Germline CDR1 is MNHNY and CDR2 is SVGAGI (reference sequence). The V gene end was trimmed by 5 bases and the J gene end by 0 bases; junction bases not matched to a gene: 6. This CDR3 is CASSLSGGSSNQPQHF. In nucleotides, the CDR3 is TGTGCCAGCAGTCTTTCAGGGGGCTCTAGCAATCAGCCCCAGCATTTT.

The rearrangement joins TRBV7-9 to TRBJ2-6, with TRBD1 as a possible D gene (5 bases). CDR3 length: 17 amino acids. The V end lost 3 bases, the J end lost 0 bases, and 12 bases lay between the germline ends. The germline CDR1 and CDR2 sequences are SEHNR and FQNEAQ (reference sequence). The CDR3 DNA reads as TGTGCCAGCAGCTTGCGGACACTCAACTCTGGGGCCAACGTCCTGACTTTC. This codes for CASSLRTLNSGANVLTF.

V usage is TRBV7-2 and J usage is TRBJ1-5; 7 bases are a match to TRBD1. Trimming at V came to 3 bases and at J to 2 bases, leaving 7 bases not matched to a gene. The V gene's germline CDR1 is SGHTA and CDR2 FQGNSA. The CDR3 loop spans 16 amino acids. CDR3 region: CASSLTGNQRNQPQHF. CDR3 nucleotide sequence: TGTGCCAGCAGCTTGACAGGGAACCAACGCAATCAGCCCCAGCATTTT.

The chain has TRBV10-3 and TRBJ2-5; 9 nucleotides line up with TRBD1. Germline V gene sequence: CDR1 ENHRY, CDR2 SYGVKD. This CDR3 comprises 18 residues. The V gene end was trimmed by 0 bases and the J gene end by 4 bases; junction bases not matched to a gene: 12. In DNA form, the CDR3 reads TGTGCCATCAGTGAGTCTTTAAATCCGGGACAGGGAAGAGAGACCCAGTACTTC. This codes for CAISESLNPGQGRETQYF.

The rearrangement links TRBV7-8 to TRBJ2-3; tentatively, D is TRBD1 (5 bases). The V gene lost 1 base and the J gene lost 8 bases, with 19 bases spanning the gap. In germline, CDR1 is SGHVS, CDR2 FQNEAQ. The CDR3 covers 16 residues. CDR3 protein: CASSLVVPATQGTQYF. The CDR3 coding sequence is TGTGCCAGCAGCTTAGTGGTCCCGGCGACTCAGGGTACGCAGTATTTT. Combining the CDR3 with reference TRBV7-8 and TRBJ2-3 gives the whole variable domain GAGVSQSPRYKVAKRGQDVALRCDPISGHVSLFWYQQALGQGPEFLTYFQNEAQLDKSGLPSDRFFAERPEGSVSTLKIQRTQQEDSAVYLCASSLVVPATQGTQYFGPGTRLTVL.

The rearrangement uses TRBV4-3 and TRBJ1-6, with a possible D match to TRBD1 (6 bases). Germline assignment: CDR1 LGHNA and CDR2 YSLEER. With 0 bases removed from V and 7 bases from J, the gap between germline ends came to 13 bases. The CDR3 contains 16 residues. This chain's CDR3 is CASSQDGGARNSPLHF. CDR3 nucleotide sequence: TGCGCCAGCAGCCAAGATGGGGGGGCGCGAAATTCACCCCTCCACTTT.

The chain carries TRBV7-2 and TRBJ2-2; D not resolved. V was shortened by 4 bases and J by 0 bases, with 6 bases between the two germline ends. Germline V gene data show CDR1 as SGHTA and CDR2 as FQGNSA. This CDR3 is 14 amino acids long. CDR3 sequence (DNA): TGTGCCAGCAGCTATCTAGCGAACACCGGGGAGCTGTTTTTT. Its translation: CASSYLANTGELFF.

The chain recombines TRBV28 with TRBJ1-5, with 9 bases lining up with TRBD1. V was clipped by 3 bases and J by 7 bases; unmatched bases: 7. CDR3 length: 15 residues. Germline V gene data show CDR1 as MDHEN and CDR2 as SYDVKM. CDR3 in amino acids: CASSFGTGRSQPQHF. The DNA of the CDR3 is TGTGCCAGCAGTTTTGGGACAGGGCGAAGCCAGCCCCAGCATTTT.

The V gene is TRBV4-1, the J gene TRBJ2-1, with 9 bases fitting TRBD2. V was clipped by 0 bases and J by 3 bases; unmatched bases: 3. CDR3 size: 16 residues. Germline-derived CDR1 and CDR2 are MGHRA and YSYEKL. The CDR3 coding sequence is TGCGCCAGCAGCCAAGAAAGACTAGCGGACTACAATGAGCAGTTCTTC. Translation gives CASSQERLADYNEQFF.